This TCR beta chain was sequenced for a study of cytomegalovirus exposure and HLA in healthy donors. Losses at the gene ends were 5 bases for V and 6 bases for J; bases not matched to a gene: 7. The V gene's germline CDR1 is MDHEN and CDR2 SYDVKM. This CDR3 contains 15 residues. Healthy bone marrow donors made up the donor group. Primers for the PCR totalled 60 Vbeta and 13 Jbeta. Per the original methods: An analysis performed later counted roughly 80 million unique TCR beta chains (roughly 10 million of them shared). Repertoires were generated with immunoSEQ multiplex PCR, while TCRdb's copy carries only in-frame clones and drops some. The DNA gave D and trimming, while V, J and clone size come from that table. The sample holds approximately 150,000 clones, approximately 70% seen once. Comments on this clone: Its antigen remains unidentified.

Study outcomes and limitations: More than 15,000 TCR beta sequences were associated with HLA alleles at 0.05 false discovery rate in a later analysis. Later analysis showed most CMV-associated TCR beta chains appearing HLA-restricted.

Source material: PBMCs. This clonotype was sampled from a middle-aged woman in good health and CMV-seropositive. The chain recombines TRBV28 with TRBJ2-2, with 9 bases matching TRBD2. CDR3 loop: CASSPRTSVSGELFF. CDR3 DNA: TGTGCCAGCAGTCCCCGGACTAGCGTCTCCGGGGAGCTGTTTTTT.